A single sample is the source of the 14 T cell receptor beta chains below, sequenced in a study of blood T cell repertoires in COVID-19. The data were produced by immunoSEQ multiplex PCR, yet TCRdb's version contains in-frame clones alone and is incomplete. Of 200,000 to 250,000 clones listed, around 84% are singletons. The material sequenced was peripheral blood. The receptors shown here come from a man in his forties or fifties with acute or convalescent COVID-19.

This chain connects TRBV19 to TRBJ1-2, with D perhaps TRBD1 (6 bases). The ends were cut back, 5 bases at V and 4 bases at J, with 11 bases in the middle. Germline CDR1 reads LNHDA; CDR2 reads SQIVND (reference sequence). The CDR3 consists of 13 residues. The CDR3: CASSYREGYGYTF. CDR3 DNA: TGTGCCAGTAGTTACAGGGAGGGCTATGGCTACACCTTC. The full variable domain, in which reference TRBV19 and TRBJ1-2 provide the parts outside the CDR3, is DGGITQSPKYLFRKEGQNVTLSCEQNLNHDAMYWYRQDPGQGLRLIYYSQIVNDFQKGDIAEGYSVSREKKESFPLTVTSAQKNPTAFYLCASSYREGYGYTFGSGTRLTVV.

The CDR3 nucleotides are TGTGCCAGCAGTTCATCGACCGGGACAGGGGAATCGGACTACACCTTC. Its translation: CASSSSTGTGESDYTF. The rearrangement uses TRBV6-4 and TRBJ1-2; 10 bases agree with TRBD1. CDR1 MRHNA and CDR2 SNTAGT come from the germline V gene. The CDR3 covers 16 residues. Losses at the gene ends were 5 bases for V and 10 bases for J; bases not matched to a gene: 16.

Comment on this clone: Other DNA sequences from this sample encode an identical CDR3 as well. The CDR3 region is CASSRQTNTEAFF. The CDR3 nucleotides are TGTGCCAGCAGCAGACAGACTAACACTGAAGCTTTCTTT. V and J are TRBV7-3 and TRBJ1-1; maybe TRBD1 (5 bases). CDR3 length: 13 amino acids. CDR1 and CDR2 from the germline V gene are SGHTA and FQGTGA. V gave up 5 bases and J gave up 2 bases, with 9 bases separating them.

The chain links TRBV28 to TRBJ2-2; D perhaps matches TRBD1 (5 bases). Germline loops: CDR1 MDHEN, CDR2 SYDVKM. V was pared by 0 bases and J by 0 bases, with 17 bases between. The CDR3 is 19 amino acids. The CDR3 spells CASSLWGLRMASNTGELFF. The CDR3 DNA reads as TGTGCCAGCAGTTTATGGGGGCTGAGGATGGCCTCGAACACCGGGGAGCTGTTTTTT.

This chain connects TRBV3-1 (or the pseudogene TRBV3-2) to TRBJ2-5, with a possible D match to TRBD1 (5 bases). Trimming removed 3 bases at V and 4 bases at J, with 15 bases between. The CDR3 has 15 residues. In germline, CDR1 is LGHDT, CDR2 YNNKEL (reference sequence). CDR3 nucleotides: TGTGCCAGCAGCCAGCAAACGGTAGGGGTAGAGACCCAGTACTTC. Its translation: CASSQQTVGVETQYF.

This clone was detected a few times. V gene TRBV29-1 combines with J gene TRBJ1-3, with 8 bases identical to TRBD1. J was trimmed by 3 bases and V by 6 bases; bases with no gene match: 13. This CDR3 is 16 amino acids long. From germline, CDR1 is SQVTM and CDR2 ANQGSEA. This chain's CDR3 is CSVLPGGGSDGNTIYF. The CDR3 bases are TGCAGCGTCCTCCCAGGGGGCGGCTCTGATGGAAACACCATATATTTT.

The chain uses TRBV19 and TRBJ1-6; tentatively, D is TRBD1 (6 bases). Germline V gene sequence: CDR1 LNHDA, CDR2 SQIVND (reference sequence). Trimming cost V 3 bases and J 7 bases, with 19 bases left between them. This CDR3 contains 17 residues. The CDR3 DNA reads TGTGCCAGTAGTATCCACCTTCGGGACAATTCAAATTCACCCCTCCACTTT. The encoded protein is CASSIHLRDNSNSPLHF.

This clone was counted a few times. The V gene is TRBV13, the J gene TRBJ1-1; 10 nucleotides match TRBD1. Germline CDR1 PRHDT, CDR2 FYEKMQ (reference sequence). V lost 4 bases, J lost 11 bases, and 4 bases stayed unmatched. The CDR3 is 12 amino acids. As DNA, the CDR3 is TGTGCCAGCAGCTCCGGGACAGGGGCCGCTTTCTTT. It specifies CASSSGTGAAFF. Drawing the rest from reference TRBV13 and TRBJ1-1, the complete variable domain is AAGVIQSPRHLIKEKRETATLKCYPIPRHDTVYWYQQGPGQDPQFLISFYEKMQSDKGSIPDRFSAQQFSDYHSELNMSSLELGDSALYFCASSSGTGAAFFGQGTRLTVV.

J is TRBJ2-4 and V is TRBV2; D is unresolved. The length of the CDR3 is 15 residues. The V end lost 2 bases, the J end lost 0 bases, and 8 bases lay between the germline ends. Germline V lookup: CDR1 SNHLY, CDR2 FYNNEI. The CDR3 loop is CASSETFLAKNIQYF. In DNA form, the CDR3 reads TGTGCCAGCAGTGAAACATTTTTAGCCAAAAACATTCAGTACTTC.

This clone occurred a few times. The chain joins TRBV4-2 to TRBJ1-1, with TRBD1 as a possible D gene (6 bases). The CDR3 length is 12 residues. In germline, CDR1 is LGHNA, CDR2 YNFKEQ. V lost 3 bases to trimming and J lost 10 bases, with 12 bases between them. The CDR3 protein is CASSQNRDGAFF. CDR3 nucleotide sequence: TGTGCCAGCAGCCAGAACAGGGATGGAGCTTTCTTT.

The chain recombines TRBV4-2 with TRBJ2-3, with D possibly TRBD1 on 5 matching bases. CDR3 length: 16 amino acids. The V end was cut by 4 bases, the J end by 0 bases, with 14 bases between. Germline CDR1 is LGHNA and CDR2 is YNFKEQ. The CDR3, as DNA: TGTGCCAGCAGCCTGATGACAGAGCATAGCACAGATACGCAGTATTTT. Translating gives CASSLMTEHSTDTQYF.

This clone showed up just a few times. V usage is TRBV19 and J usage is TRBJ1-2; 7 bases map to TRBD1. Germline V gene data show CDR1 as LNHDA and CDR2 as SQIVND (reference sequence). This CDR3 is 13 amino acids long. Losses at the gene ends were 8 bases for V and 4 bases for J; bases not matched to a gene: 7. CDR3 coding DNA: TGTGCCAGTGGGAAGGGGGCACCCTATGGCTACACCTTC. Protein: CASGKGAPYGYTF.

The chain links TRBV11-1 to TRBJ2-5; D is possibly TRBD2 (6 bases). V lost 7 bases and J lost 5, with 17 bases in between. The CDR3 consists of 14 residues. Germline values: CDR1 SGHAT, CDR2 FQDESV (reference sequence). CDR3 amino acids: CASTRYGGGETQYF. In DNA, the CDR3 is TGTGCCAGCACCCGCTATGGGGGAGGTGAGACCCAGTACTTC.

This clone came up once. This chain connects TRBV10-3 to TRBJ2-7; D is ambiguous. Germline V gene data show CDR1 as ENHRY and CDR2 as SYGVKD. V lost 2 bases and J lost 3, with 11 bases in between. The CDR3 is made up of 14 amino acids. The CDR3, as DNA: TGTGCCATCAGTGAGAGGAGTAGTTTCTACGAGCAGTACTTC. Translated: CAISERSSFYEQYF.